The present TCR beta chain was sequenced within a study of blood T cell repertoires in COVID-19. Across the study: Acute-phase and convalescent COVID-19 samples originated in the United States, Italy and Spain.

The CDR3 totals 15 residues. The germline V gene has CDR1 SGDLS and CDR2 YYNGEE. V was trimmed by 0 bases and J by 7 bases, leaving 13 bases between them. Source study methods: Counts of nucleated cells, estimated from reference gene primer amplification, were obtained. Data came from immunoSEQ multiplex PCR; TCRdb stores just in-frame clones and leaves some out. For V, J and clone size, that table is used; D and trimming come from the DNA. The sample contains more than 300,000 clones, approximately 89% of which appear only once. The material sequenced was peripheral blood. The sequence came from a woman aged 18-35 years who had recovered from COVID-19. This rearrangement joins TRBV9 to TRBJ1-4; D not resolved. This chain's CDR3 is CASSVDGSPSEKLFF. The DNA of the CDR3 is TGTGCCAGCAGCGTAGATGGGAGCCCTAGTGAAAAACTGTTTTTT.